Shown below are 31 T cell receptor beta chains from a single sample sequenced in a study of identical twins. A single record per CDR3 protein comes from TCRdb applying MiXCR to the 5' RACE reads. The sample contains hundreds of thousands of distinct CDR3 sequences, around 8.8% of which appear only once. The data were also submitted as part of a second study, on yellow fever vaccine responses in identical twins.

The sequenced sample consisted of memory (CD45RO+) T cells sorted from blood. The receptors originated from a woman under 30 in good health.

This clonotype showed up just a few times. J is TRBJ1-1 and V is TRBV28; weak D call: TRBD1 (5 bases). V lost 2 bases and J lost 3, with 13 bases in between. CDR1 and CDR2 from the germline V gene are MDHEN and SYDVKM. There are 15 residues in the CDR3. CDR3 residues: CASSLISQGDTEAFF. CDR3 DNA sequence: TGTGCCAGCAGTTTAATATCGCAGGGCGACACTGAAGCTTTCTTT.

This clonotype has a handful of counts. This CDR3 is CATSVRPGELFF. CDR3 in DNA: TGTGCCACCAGTGTGCGTCCCGGGGAGCTGTTTTTT. The chain has TRBV24-1 and TRBJ2-2, with D unclear. The CDR3 contains 12 residues. V was shortened by 5 bases and J by 6 bases, with 6 bases between the two germline ends. Germline V lookup: CDR1 KGHDR, CDR2 SFDVKD.

The chain employs TRBV6-1 and TRBJ2-1, with D tentatively TRBD1 (5 bases). The V gene's germline CDR1 is MNHNS and CDR2 SASEGT. V was pared by 4 bases and J by 0 bases, with 10 bases between. The CDR3 is 15 amino acids. The CDR3 DNA sequence: TGTGCCAGCAGTGGATTAGGGGACTCCTACAATGAGCAGTTCTTC. This sequence encodes CASSGLGDSYNEQFF.

V gene TRBV6-1 combines with J gene TRBJ2-1, with D perhaps TRBD1 or TRBD2 (6 bases each). Per germline, CDR1 MNHNS and CDR2 SASEGT. This CDR3 comprises 15 residues. V shed 8 bases and J shed 1 base, with 15 bases lying between them. CDR3 sequence: CASSNRGQSYNEQFF. CDR3 bases: TGTGCCAGCTCAAATCGGGGGCAGTCCTACAATGAGCAGTTCTTC.

The table lists this clonotype with many counts. The chain carries TRBV20-1 and TRBJ2-5, with 8 bases lining up with TRBD2. The CDR3 has 15 residues. Trimming removed 3 bases from V and 5 bases from J; junction bases left unmatched: 11. Germline values: CDR1 DFQATT, CDR2 SNEGSKA (reference sequence). The chain's CDR3 is CSARRTSPGGETQYF. CDR3 nucleotides: TGCAGTGCTAGGAGGACTAGCCCAGGAGGGGAGACCCAGTACTTC.

This clonotype has ten or more counts. V is TRBV7-9 and J is TRBJ2-1, with no clear D. The CDR3 runs to 12 residues. The ends were cut back, 2 bases at V and 9 bases at J, with 8 bases in the middle. Germline CDR1 reads SEHNR; CDR2 reads FQNEAQ (reference sequence). CDR3 nucleotide sequence: TGTGCCAGCAGCTTATATCTCCCTGAGCAGTTCTTC. Translation gives CASSLYLPEQFF. Full variable domain (missing parts from reference TRBV7-9 and TRBJ2-1): DTGVSQNPRHKITKRGQNVTFRCDPISEHNRLYWYRQTLGQGPEFLTYFQNEAQLEKSRLLSDRFSAERPKGSFSTLEIQRTEQGDSAMYLCASSLYLPEQFFGPGTRLTVL.

In this sample, this clonotype turned up many times. The CDR3 is CSASRLAGGDTGELFF. The CDR3 nucleotides read TGCAGTGCTAGCCGACTAGCGGGAGGAGACACCGGGGAGCTGTTTTTT. The chain couples TRBV20-1 to TRBJ2-2; 13 nucleotides align to TRBD2. Trimming cost V 3 bases and J 3 bases; bases outside gene matches: 4. Germline V gives CDR1 DFQATT, CDR2 SNEGSKA (reference sequence). The CDR3 has 16 residues.

The chain recombines TRBV11-2 with TRBJ2-3; 10 bases are shared with TRBD2. Germline values: CDR1 SGHAT, CDR2 FQNNGV. V was pared by 2 bases and J by 5 bases, with 10 bases of the junction left unmatched. This CDR3 is built from 17 residues. The CDR3 bases are TGTGCCAGCAGCTTACACCCGGGGAGCGGGGGGGGAGATACGCAGTATTTT. It specifies CASSLHPGSGGGDTQYF. The full variable domain, completed using reference TRBV11-2 and TRBJ2-3, is EAGVAQSPRYKIIEKRQSVAFWCNPISGHATLYWYQQILGQGPKLLIQFQNNGVVDDSQLPKDRFSAERLKGVDSTLKIQPAKLEDSAVYLCASSLHPGSGGGDTQYFGPGTRLTVL.

The chain employs TRBV6-1 and TRBJ2-1, with D perhaps assigned TRBD1 or TRBD2 (6 bases each). The CDR3 runs 15 residues. The V end was cut by 7 bases, the J end by 7 bases, with 20 bases between. Germline-derived CDR1 and CDR2 are MNHNS and SASEGT. This chain's CDR3 is CASTKGGTRRNEQFF. CDR3 bases: TGTGCCAGCACCAAGGGCGGGACACGGCGGAATGAGCAGTTCTTC.

This clonotype has just a few counts. The gene calls are TRBV25-1 and TRBJ1-2; 12 nucleotides match TRBD1. Germline V gives CDR1 MGHDK, CDR2 SYGVNS. The CDR3 totals 16 residues. V lost 3 bases to trimming and J lost 8 bases; unmatched junction nucleotides: 10. The CDR3 DNA is TGTGCCAGCAGTGAGCCGGGACAGGGGGCATATTTGGGCTACACCTTC. It codes for CASSEPGQGAYLGYTF.

This clonotype has at least ten counts. The CDR3 sequence: CASRQQGTDTQYF. The CDR3 DNA sequence: TGTGCCAGCAGGCAACAGGGCACAGATACGCAGTATTTT. This chain connects TRBV12-3 or TRBV12-4 to TRBJ2-3, with TRBD1 as a possible D gene (5 bases). The CDR3 sequence is 13 residues long. V lost 6 bases, J lost 1 base, and 8 bases lay in between.

This chain uses TRBV11-2 with TRBJ2-5; 7 bases fit TRBD2. With V trimmed by 5 bases and J by 2 bases, 11 bases remained unmatched. This CDR3 is 16 amino acids long. Germline lookup yields CDR1 SGHAT and CDR2 FQNNGV. The CDR3 sequence: CASSPPGAGLQETQYF. The DNA of the CDR3 is TGTGCCAGCAGCCCCCCGGGAGCGGGGTTACAAGAGACCCAGTACTTC.

This clonotype was observed a handful of times. The rearrangement uses TRBV5-1 and TRBJ1-4; D possibly corresponds to TRBD1 (5 bases). Germline loops: CDR1 SGHRS, CDR2 YFSETQ. Trimming pared 4 bases from V and 2 bases from J, leaving 15 bases between. The CDR3 has 16 amino acids. The CDR3 DNA sequence: TGCGCCAGCAGCCGCCAGGGAGTAACGACTAATGAAAAACTGTTTTTT. Translated: CASSRQGVTTNEKLFF.

This clonotype was counted once. The V and J genes are TRBV3-1 and TRBJ1-5; 7 bases match TRBD1. Germline trimming cut 4 bases from V and 7 bases from J; bases unmatched to any gene: 10. The germline CDR1 and CDR2 sequences are LGHDT and YNNKEL (reference sequence). CDR3 length: 15 amino acids. The CDR3 reads CASSPQGTNGQPQHF. CDR3 DNA sequence: TGTGCCAGCAGCCCACAGGGGACCAATGGGCAGCCCCAGCATTTT. Looking up the rest from reference TRBV3-1 and TRBJ1-5 gives the full variable domain: DTAVSQTPKYLVTQMGNDKSIKCEQNLGHDTMYWYKQDSKKFLKIMFSYNNKELIINETVPNRFSPKSPDKAHLNLHINSLELGDSAVYFCASSPQGTNGQPQHFGDGTRLSIL.

This clonotype appeared a few times. This chain joins TRBV10-2 and TRBJ2-3; D is unresolved. The V gene's germline CDR1 is WSHSY and CDR2 SAAADI. This CDR3 is 12 amino acids long. Trimming took off 10 bases at V and 0 bases at J, with 8 bases between the two ends. CDR3 sequence (DNA): TGCGCCACCACGACTAGCACAGATACGCAGTATTTT. It translates to CATTTSTDTQYF.

Remarks on this clonotype: A much larger clone differs by one base, so this may be a read error. The CDR3 region has the DNA TGTGCCAGCAGCTACACCGGACTGTCCTACGTGCAGTACTTC. Its translation: CASSYTGLSYVQYF. The genes are TRBV12-3 or TRBV12-4 and TRBJ2-7, with D perhaps matching TRBD2 (5 bases). The CDR3 spans 14 residues.

This clonotype was seen many times. The V and J genes are TRBV3-1 and TRBJ2-2; tentatively, D is TRBD2 (6 bases). Germline lookup yields CDR1 LGHDT and CDR2 YNNKEL (reference sequence). The ends were cut back, 0 bases at V and 1 base at J, with 12 bases in the middle. This CDR3 has 17 amino acids. CDR3 loop: CASSQDLNGGNTGELFF. CDR3 coding DNA: TGTGCCAGCAGCCAAGATCTTAACGGGGGGAACACCGGGGAGCTGTTTTTT.

A few counts support this clonotype. This sequence joins TRBV7-8 and TRBJ2-5; TRBD1 might be the D (6 bases). Germline CDR1 and CDR2: SGHVS and FQNEAQ. V dropped 0 bases and J dropped 5 bases, with 10 bases sitting between them. CDR3 size: 14 residues. CDR3 in amino acids: CASSLAGAPETQYF. In nucleotides, the CDR3 is TGTGCCAGCAGCTTAGCGGGGGCGCCGGAGACCCAGTACTTC.

The chain has TRBV9 and TRBJ1-6, with 8 nucleotides matching TRBD1. The germline CDR1 and CDR2 sequences are SGDLS and YYNGEE. Trimming cost V 0 bases and J 4 bases; bases outside gene matches: 0. This CDR3 region has 15 residues. The CDR3 sequence is CASSVGTGYNSPLHF. The CDR3, as DNA: TGTGCCAGCAGCGTAGGGACAGGGTATAATTCACCCCTCCACTTT.

This clonotype was counted at least ten times. Here the CDR3 reads CATHGSYEQYF. CDR3 in DNA: TGTGCCACACACGGGTCCTACGAGCAGTACTTC. This chain connects TRBV28 to TRBJ2-7; D unclear. Germline V gene sequence: CDR1 MDHEN, CDR2 SYDVKM. Trimming removed 10 bases from V and 1 base from J, with 8 bases in between. The CDR3 has 11 amino acids. The full variable domain, completed using reference TRBV28 and TRBJ2-7, is DVKVTQSSRYLVKRTGEKVFLECVQDMDHENMFWYRQDPGLGLRLIYFSYDVKMKEKGDIPEGYSVSREKKERFSLILESASTNQTSMYLCATHGSYEQYFGPGTRLTVT.

The rearrangement links TRBV5-1 to TRBJ2-3; TRBD2 might be the D (5 bases). The CDR3 extends over 16 amino acids. Trimming cost V 0 bases and J 4 bases, with 15 bases left between them. Germline loops: CDR1 SGHRS, CDR2 YFSETQ. CDR3 sequence reads: CASSLGGMAQSDTQYF. The DNA of the CDR3 is TGCGCCAGCAGCTTGGGAGGGATGGCGCAGTCAGATACGCAGTATTTT.

This clonotype has at least ten counts. The rearrangement joins TRBV7-9 to TRBJ1-1, with D possibly matching TRBD1 (5 bases). The V end lost 5 bases, the J end lost 3 bases, and 13 bases lay between the germline ends. Germline lookup yields CDR1 SEHNR and CDR2 FQNEAQ (reference sequence). CDR3 length: 14 residues. This CDR3 reads CASSPTGGYTEAFF. As DNA, the CDR3 is TGTGCCAGCAGCCCGACCGGGGGATACACTGAAGCTTTCTTT.

The rearrangement joins TRBV5-6 to TRBJ1-4, with 9 positions matching TRBD1. The CDR3 is made up of 17 amino acids. CDR1 is SGHDT and CDR2 is YYEEEE in the germline V gene. With 2 bases clipped from V and 5 bases from J, the junction kept 10 bases outside the gene matches. The CDR3 DNA reads TGTGCCAGCAGCTTATACTCCACCGGGACAGGGAATGAAAAACTGTTTTTT. It encodes CASSLYSTGTGNEKLFF.

The gene calls are TRBV25-1 and TRBJ1-2; no firm D call. Germline CDR1 is MGHDK and CDR2 is SYGVNS. The V end was cut by 7 bases, the J end by 6 bases, with 15 bases between. This CDR3 is built from 13 residues. The CDR3 region is CASTFGDRNGYTF. CDR3 sequence (DNA): TGTGCCAGCACTTTTGGGGATCGGAATGGCTACACCTTC.

This clonotype was seen more than once but under ten times. The chain recombines TRBV4-1 with TRBJ2-2, with TRBD2 identical over 11 bases. The CDR3 totals 18 residues. V gave up 3 bases and J gave up 2 bases; unmatched junction bases: 8. Germline V gene lookup returns CDR1 MGHRA and CDR2 YSYEKL. CDR3 sequence reads: CASSQGVLAGANTGELFF. As DNA, the CDR3 is TGCGCCAGCAGCCAGGGCGTACTAGCGGGAGCAAACACCGGGGAGCTGTTTTTT.

The J gene is TRBJ1-5, the V gene TRBV5-2; TRBD1, as called in the table, went unchecked against the DNA. TRBV5-2 is reported as a pseudogene. The CDR3 is 17 residues long. CDR3 DNA sequence: TGTGCCATGAGCTACGGGGGAGAGACCTATAGCAATCAGCCCCAGCATTTT. The encoded protein is CAMSYGGETYSNQPQHF.

The V and J genes are TRBV7-8 and TRBJ2-5; D may match TRBD1 or TRBD2 (5 bases each). This CDR3 contains 14 residues. Trimming left V 5 bases short and J 5 bases short, with 15 bases between. Germline V gene lookup returns CDR1 SGHVS and CDR2 FQNEAQ. The CDR3 DNA sequence: TGTGCCAGCAGCAAAGGGGCCGGGGTGGAGACCCAGTACTTC. This encodes CASSKGAGVETQYF.

This clonotype was recorded a few times. The V call is TRBV3-1, the J call TRBJ2-7; D gene uncertain. Germline CDR1 is LGHDT and CDR2 is YNNKEL (reference sequence). The CDR3 contains 13 residues. V lost 1 base to trimming and J lost 4 bases, with 8 bases between them. CDR3 coding DNA: TGTGCCAGCAGCCAAGGTCGGAATTACGAGCAGTACGTC. Translation gives CASSQGRNYEQYV.

This sequence joins TRBV11-2 and TRBJ1-1, with 8 positions matching TRBD1. The germline V gene encodes CDR1 SGHAT and CDR2 FQNNGV. This CDR3 contains 16 residues. Trimming at V came to 4 bases and at J to 0 bases, leaving 7 bases not matched to a gene. CDR3 region: CASSSHRGRVNTEAFF. CDR3 coding DNA: TGTGCCAGCAGCTCCCACAGGGGGAGGGTGAACACTGAAGCTTTCTTT. Looking up the rest from reference TRBV11-2 and TRBJ1-1 gives the full variable domain: EAGVAQSPRYKIIEKRQSVAFWCNPISGHATLYWYQQILGQGPKLLIQFQNNGVVDDSQLPKDRFSAERLKGVDSTLKIQPAKLEDSAVYLCASSSHRGRVNTEAFFGQGTRLTVV.

This chain connects TRBV2 to TRBJ1-2, with D maybe TRBD1 (5 bases). The CDR3 loop spans 13 amino acids. The germline V and J ends were trimmed by 5 bases and 6 bases, with 13 bases remaining between them. Germline V gene data show CDR1 as SNHLY and CDR2 as FYNNEI. CDR3 DNA sequence: TGTGCCAGCAGTAGACAGTTCTCTAATGGCTACACCTTC. It yields the protein CASSRQFSNGYTF.

This clonotype has just a few counts. V is TRBV20-1 and J is TRBJ2-1; D unclear. Between the trimmed V and J ends, which lost 6 bases and 3 bases, there was a span of 12 bases. Germline-derived CDR1 and CDR2 are DFQATT and SNEGSKA (reference sequence). CDR3 length: 13 residues. This chain's CDR3 is CSAARPGYNEQFF. In DNA form, the CDR3 reads TGCAGTGCCGCCCGCCCGGGCTACAATGAGCAGTTCTTC.